A selection of T cell receptor beta chains follows, all from one sample in a study of regulatory T cells in long-lasting Graves disease. A single record per CDR3 protein comes from TCRdb applying MiXCR to the multiplex PCR reads. Seen here are hundreds of thousands of distinct CDR3 sequences, 15% to 20% observed once, and the top ten hold approximately 25%. In addition, the sample was reused for a study of T cells in Graves' hyperthyroidism and ophthalmopathy.

The sample in question was peripheral blood mononuclear cells (PBMCs), obtained at new diagnosis, from a patient treated with antithyroid drugs. The source is a woman aged 35 to 59 with Graves disease. Both conserved end residues are part of each CDR3. The D gene is left open where the match is weak. Clone size appears in some rows only: once, few, many, or a class for an expanded clone.

v_gene: TRBV20-1
abundance: NA
j_gene: TRBJ1-4
d_gene: NA
CDR3aa: CSASTKEKLFF
CDR3nt: TGCAGTGCTAGTACGAAGGAAAAACTGTTTTTT

v_gene: TRBV7-2
abundance: many
j_gene: TRBJ2-7
d_gene: NA
CDR3aa: CASSLLGRGNYEQYF
CDR3nt: TGTGCCAGCAGCTTACTAGGGCGGGGCAACTACGAGCAGTACTTC

v_gene: TRBV30
abundance: many
j_gene: TRBJ1-1
d_gene: TRBD1
CDR3aa: CAWSLPPLTGDAFF
CDR3nt: TGTGCCTGGAGTCTACCCCCGTTGACAGGGGACGCTTTCTTT

v_gene: TRBV5-1
abundance: NA
j_gene: TRBJ2-6
d_gene: TRBD1
CDR3aa: CASTPTGPPGANVLTF
CDR3nt: TGCGCCAGCACCCCGACAGGGCCCCCTGGGGCCAACGTCCTGACTTTC

v_gene: TRBV20-1
abundance: many
j_gene: TRBJ2-3
d_gene: NA
CDR3aa: CSAPFLADTQYF
CDR3nt: TGCAGTGCTCCTTTCTTGGCAGATACGCAGTATTTT

v_gene: TRBV15
abundance: NA
j_gene: TRBJ2-5
d_gene: NA
CDR3aa: CATMGGNQETQYF
CDR3nt: TGTGCCACCATGGGCGGGAACCAAGAGACCCAGTACTTC

v_gene: TRBV5-1
abundance: many
j_gene: TRBJ1-6
d_gene: NA
CDR3aa: CASSLEGQNLPNSPLHF
CDR3nt: TGCGCCAGCAGCTTAGAAGGACAGAACCTACCTAATTCACCCCTCCACTTT

v_gene: TRBV10-3
abundance: few
j_gene: TRBJ1-2
d_gene: NA
CDR3aa: CAIQRTEGYTF
CDR3nt: TGTGCCATACAACGGACTGAAGGGTACACCTTC

v_gene: TRBV3-1
abundance: many
j_gene: TRBJ2-7
d_gene: NA
CDR3aa: CASSQRGEQYF
CDR3nt: TGTGCCAGCAGCCAGCGGGGCGAGCAGTACTTC

v_gene: TRBV11-2
abundance: many
j_gene: TRBJ2-1
d_gene: NA
CDR3aa: CASSFLQRRNFYNEQFF
CDR3nt: TGTGCCAGCAGCTTTCTCCAACGCAGAAACTTTTACAATGAGCAGTTCTTC

v_gene: TRBV19
abundance: few
j_gene: TRBJ1-6
d_gene: NA
CDR3aa: CASRTTGGNSPLHF
CDR3nt: TGTGCCAGTAGGACCACCGGGGGTAATTCACCCCTCCACTTT

v_gene: TRBV5-1
abundance: many
j_gene: TRBJ2-1
d_gene: NA
CDR3aa: CASSLALSSYNEQFF
CDR3nt: TGTGCCAGCAGCTTGGCTCTAAGCTCCTACAATGAGCAGTTCTTC